This TCR beta chain was profiled in a study of a mutant IDH1 vaccine in newly diagnosed glioma. Study context: The first vaccination came 4-6 weeks after radiotherapy alone, or with temozolomide cycles. Those enrolled had earlier been treated with radiotherapy, temozolomide, or both, mostly both.

Documented time point: week 23, last vaccination. A 20-mer mutant IDH1 peptide at 300 ug was injected subcutaneously with topical imiquimod. The ends lost 6 bases at V and 4 bases at J; junction bases unmatched: 11. CDR3 length equals 15 residues. The germline CDR1 and CDR2 sequences are SGHRS and YFSETQ. Only in-frame clones appear in the TCRdb table, and some are missing; sequencing was by immunoSEQ multiplex PCR. The repertoire holds tens of thousands of clones, with about 90% as singletons. Note on this clone: Its target is not known.

This material consisted of PBMCs, taken from a glioma patient whose treatment included an IDH1 peptide vaccine. V is TRBV5-1 and J is TRBJ2-3, with TRBD1 matching 7 bases. The source of this sequence is a man aged 35 to 55 with glioma. For the CDR3, the DNA is TGCGCCAGCATGTCAGGGGGTGGTGGCGCAGATACGCAGTATTTT. This sequence encodes CASMSGGGGADTQYF.